This T cell receptor beta chain was identified in a study of T cell responses to AZD1222 COVID-19 vaccine. Study-wide results and limits: It was only a handful of AZD1222 recipients who were seropositive at baseline.

Per germline, CDR1 LNHDA and CDR2 SQIVND (reference sequence). The CDR3 is 16 amino acids. Trimming removed 5 bases from V and 0 bases from J, with 14 bases in between. Profiled with immunoSEQ multiplex PCR; TCRdb holds only in-frame clones, not every one. The sample holds 85,000 to 100,000 clones; about nine tenths are singletons and the top ten take 22%. To note about this clone: Its antigen is still unknown.

The sequence was collected from an adult in good health. The rearrangement links TRBV19 to TRBJ1-5; D remains ambiguous. The sequences come from peripheral blood, collected on day 0 of AZD1222 vaccination. CDR3 coding DNA: TGTGCCAGTAGTGCCAGTCTAGCAGCTAGCAATCAGCCCCAGCATTTT. It specifies CASSASLAASNQPQHF.